This T cell receptor beta chain was captured by sequencing in a study of control samples from healthy donors and cancer patients. Clones were sequenced by immunoSEQ multiplex PCR, and TCRdb holds only the in-frame ones, with some missing. The profile shows more than 85,000 clones, around 89% of them singletons. This CDR3 is 15 amino acids long. Germline-derived CDR1 and CDR2 are ENHRY and SYGVKD. V shed 3 bases and J shed 6 bases, with 15 bases lying between them. The V and J genes are TRBV10-3 and TRBJ2-1; unclear D gene. The TCR originated in a woman in her forties or fifties in good health. Sequences were obtained from blood. CDR3: CAISDREFPFNEQFF. The CDR3 DNA is TGTGCCATCAGTGATCGCGAGTTCCCTTTCAATGAGCAGTTCTTC.